A selection of T cell receptor beta chains follows, all from one sample in a study of T cell repertoires in cytomegalovirus infection. TCRdb reprocessed the reads with MiXCR, giving one entry per CDR3 protein. The table lists fewer than 350,000 distinct CDR3 sequences, 17% of them singletons, with about 12% in the top ten. The sequencing sample was made of PBMCs. These receptors all stem from a human donor in good health (CMV status not recorded). Some clones in this sample may be carry-over from other donors' samples. Both conserved end residues are part of each CDR3. D genes are given only for firm matches. Clone size, where shown, is once, few, many, or a class for clones that have expanded.

j_call d_call clone_size v_call cdr3_aa cdr3_nt
TRBJ1-3 . many TRBV28 CASSEYSPSGNTIYF TGTGCCAGCAGTGAATACAGCCCCTCTGGAAACACCATATATTTT
TRBJ2-7 TRBD1 . TRBV28 CASSSLDRVGVYEQYF TGTGCCAGCAGTTCCCTGGACAGGGTCGGAGTCTACGAGCAGTACTTC
TRBJ2-7 . once TRBV6-8 CASRTGLGEQYF TGTGCCAGCAGGACCGGCTTGGGCGAGCAGTACTTC
TRBJ1-4 . few TRBV5-1 CASSSGPLTVTEKLFF TGCGCCAGCAGCTCGGGACCGTTAACTGTTACTGAAAAACTGTTTTTT
TRBJ1-5 TRBD1 . TRBV6-6 CASSSPTTGATNQPQHF TGTGCCAGCAGTTCGCCTACTACAGGGGCAACCAATCAGCCCCAGCATTTT
TRBJ1-3 TRBD1 . TRBV11-2 CASSLDAGTVWNTISF TGTGCCAGCAGCTTAGATGCCGGGACAGTTTGGAACACCATATCTTTT
TRBJ1-2 . . TRBV19 CASSMGPDSISTLRGYTF TGTGCCAGTAGTATGGGCCCGGACAGCATCAGCACATTGAGGGGCTACACCTTC
TRBJ2-3 TRBD2 once TRBV20-1 CSARLTSGGGGDTQYF TGCAGTGCTAGACTGACTAGCGGGGGGGGGGGAGATACGCAGTATTTT
TRBJ2-1 . . TRBV12-5 CASGFAVSYNEQFF TGTGCTAGTGGTTTCGCAGTTTCCTACAATGAGCAGTTCTTC
TRBJ2-1 TRBD1 . TRBV6-2/TRBV6-3 CASTEPGQNNEQFF TGTGCCAGCACCGAACCGGGACAGAACAATGAGCAGTTCTTC
TRBJ1-1 TRBD1 . TRBV7-2 CASSFDDRAAFF TGTGCCAGCAGCTTTGACGACAGGGCCGCTTTCTTT
TRBJ2-3 TRBD2 . TRBV4-1 CASSQDSGTSGALRTDTQYF TGCGCCAGCAGCCAAGATTCGGGGACTAGCGGGGCGCTGAGAACAGATACGCAGTATTTT
TRBJ2-1 . . TRBV7-9 CASSLGGAGHSEQFF TGTGCCAGCAGCTTAGGGGGGGCCGGGCACAGTGAGCAGTTCTTC
TRBJ2-7 TRBD2 many TRBV27 CASSNSWASGGFEQYF TGTGCCAGCAGTAACTCTTGGGCTAGCGGGGGGTTCGAGCAGTACTTC
TRBJ2-2 TRBD1 few TRBV10-3 CAISERDRNTGELFF TGTGCCATCAGTGAAAGGGACAGGAACACCGGGGAGCTGTTTTTT
TRBJ1-1 . . TRBV7-8 CATTLVRGDTEAFF TGTGCCACCACCTTAGTCCGGGGCGACACTGAAGCTTTCTTT
TRBJ2-2 . many TRBV24-1 CATGVVNTGELFF TGTGCCACCGGGGTTGTGAACACCGGGGAGCTGTTTTTT
TRBJ2-1 . many TRBV7-2 CASSLTTSSYNEQFF TGTGCCAGCAGCTTGACTACCAGCTCCTACAATGAGCAGTTCTTC
TRBJ1-5 TRBD1 . TRBV3-1 CASSQGEGGQPQHF TGTGCCAGCAGTCAGGGGGAGGGAGGACAGCCCCAGCATTTT
TRBJ2-2 TRBD1 . TRBV27 CASSLRVTGGYTGELFF TGTGCCAGCAGTTTACGCGTCACAGGGGGTTACACCGGGGAGCTGTTTTTT
TRBJ2-1 TRBD2 few TRBV12-3/TRBV12-4 CASRKERGRSYNEQFF TGTGCCAGCAGAAAAGAGCGGGGGAGATCCTACAATGAGCAGTTCTTC
TRBJ1-5 . . TRBV20-1 CSAVVQEDQPQHF TGCAGTGCAGTGGTCCAGGAGGACCAGCCCCAGCATTTT
TRBJ2-7 TRBD1 . TRBV7-9 CASSASGTESYEQYF TGTGCCAGCAGCGCGTCCGGGACAGAGTCCTACGAGCAGTACTTC
TRBJ1-5 . many TRBV20-1 CSAKNGARGGNQPQHF TGCAGTGCTAAGAATGGGGCAAGGGGAGGCAATCAGCCCCAGCATTTT
TRBJ1-6 . . TRBV20-1 CSASPDRGRSDSPLHF TGCAGTGCTAGCCCCGACAGAGGGAGATCGGACTCACCCCTCCACTTT
TRBJ1-1 . many TRBV20-1 CSAPGGAAEAFF TGCAGTGCCCCGGGAGGCGCCGCTGAAGCTTTCTTT
TRBJ2-7 TRBD2 . TRBV7-6 CASSFGTSGGRREQYF TGTGCCAGCAGCTTCGGGACTAGCGGGGGGCGGCGTGAGCAGTACTTC
TRBJ1-2 TRBD1 many TRBV10-3 CAISGTGDGYTF TGTGCCATCAGCGGGACAGGTGACGGCTACACCTTC
TRBJ2-1 . . TRBV6-2/TRBV6-3 CASSYLIEQFF TGTGCCAGCAGTTACTTAATTGAGCAGTTCTTC
TRBJ2-2 . . TRBV7-9 CASSLLQANTGELFF TGTGCCAGCAGCTTACTACAGGCTAACACCGGGGAGCTGTTTTTT
TRBJ1-1 . few TRBV18 CASGPTANTEAFF TGTGCCAGCGGGCCGACGGCCAACACTGAAGCTTTCTTT